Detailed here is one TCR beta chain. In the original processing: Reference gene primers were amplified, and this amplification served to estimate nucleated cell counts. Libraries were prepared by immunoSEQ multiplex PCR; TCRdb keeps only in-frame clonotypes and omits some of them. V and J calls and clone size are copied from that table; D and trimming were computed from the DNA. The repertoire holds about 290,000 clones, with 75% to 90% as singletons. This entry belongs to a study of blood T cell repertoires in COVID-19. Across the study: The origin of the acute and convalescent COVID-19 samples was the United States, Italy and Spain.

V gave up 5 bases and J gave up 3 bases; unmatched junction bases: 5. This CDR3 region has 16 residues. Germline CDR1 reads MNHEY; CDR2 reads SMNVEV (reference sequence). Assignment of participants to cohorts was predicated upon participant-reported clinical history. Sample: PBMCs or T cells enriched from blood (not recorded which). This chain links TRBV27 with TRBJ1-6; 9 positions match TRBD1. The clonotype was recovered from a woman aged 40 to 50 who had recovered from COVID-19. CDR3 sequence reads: CASSPGTGYYNSPLHF. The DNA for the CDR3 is TGTGCCAGCAGTCCAGGGACAGGGTACTATAATTCACCCCTCCACTTT.